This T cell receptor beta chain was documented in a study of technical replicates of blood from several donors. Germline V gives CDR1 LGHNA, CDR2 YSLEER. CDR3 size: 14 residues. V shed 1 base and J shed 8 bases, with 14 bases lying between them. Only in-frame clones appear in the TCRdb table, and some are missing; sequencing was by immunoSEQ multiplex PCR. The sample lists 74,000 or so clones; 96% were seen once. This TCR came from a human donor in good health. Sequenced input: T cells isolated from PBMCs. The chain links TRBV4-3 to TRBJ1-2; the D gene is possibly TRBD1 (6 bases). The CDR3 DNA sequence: TGCGCCAGCAGCCAAGTCATGGGGGCGCGAGGCTACACCTTC. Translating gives CASSQVMGARGYTF.